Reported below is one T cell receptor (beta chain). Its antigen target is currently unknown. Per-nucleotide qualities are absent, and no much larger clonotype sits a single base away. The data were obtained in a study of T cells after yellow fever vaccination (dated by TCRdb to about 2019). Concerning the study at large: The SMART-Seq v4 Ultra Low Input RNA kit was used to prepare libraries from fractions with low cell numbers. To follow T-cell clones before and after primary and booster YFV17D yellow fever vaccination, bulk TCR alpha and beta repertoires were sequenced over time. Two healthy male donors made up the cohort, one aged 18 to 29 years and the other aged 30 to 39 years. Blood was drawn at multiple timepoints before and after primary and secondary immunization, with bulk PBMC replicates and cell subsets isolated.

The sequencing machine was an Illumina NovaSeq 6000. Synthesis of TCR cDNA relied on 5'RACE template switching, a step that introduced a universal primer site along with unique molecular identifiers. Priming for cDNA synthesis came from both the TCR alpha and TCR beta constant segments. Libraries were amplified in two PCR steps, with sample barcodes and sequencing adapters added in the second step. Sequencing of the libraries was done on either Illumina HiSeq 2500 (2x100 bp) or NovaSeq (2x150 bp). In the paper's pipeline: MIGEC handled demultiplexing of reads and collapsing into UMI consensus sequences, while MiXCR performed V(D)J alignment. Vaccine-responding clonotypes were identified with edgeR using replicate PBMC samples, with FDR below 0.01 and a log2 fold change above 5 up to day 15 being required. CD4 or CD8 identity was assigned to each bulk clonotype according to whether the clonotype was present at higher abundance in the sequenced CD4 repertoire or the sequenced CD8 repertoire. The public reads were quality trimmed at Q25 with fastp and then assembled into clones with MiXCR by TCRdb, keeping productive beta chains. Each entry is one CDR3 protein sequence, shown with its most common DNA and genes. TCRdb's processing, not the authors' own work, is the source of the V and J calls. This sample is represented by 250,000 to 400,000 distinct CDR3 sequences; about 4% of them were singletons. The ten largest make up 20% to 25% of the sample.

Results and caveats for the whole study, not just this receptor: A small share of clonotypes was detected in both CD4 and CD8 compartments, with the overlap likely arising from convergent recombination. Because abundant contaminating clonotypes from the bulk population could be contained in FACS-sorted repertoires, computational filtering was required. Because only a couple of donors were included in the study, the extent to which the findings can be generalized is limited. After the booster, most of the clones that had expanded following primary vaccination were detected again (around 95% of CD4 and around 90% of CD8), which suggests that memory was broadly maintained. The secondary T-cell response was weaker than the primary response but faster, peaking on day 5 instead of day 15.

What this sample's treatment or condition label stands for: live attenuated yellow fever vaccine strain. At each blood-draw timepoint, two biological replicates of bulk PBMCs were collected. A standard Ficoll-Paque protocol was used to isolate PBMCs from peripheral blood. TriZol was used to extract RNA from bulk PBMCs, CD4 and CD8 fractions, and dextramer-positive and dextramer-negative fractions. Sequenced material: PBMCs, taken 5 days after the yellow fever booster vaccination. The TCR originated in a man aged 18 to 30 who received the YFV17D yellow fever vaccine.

The DNA sequence is as follows: TGTGCCAGCAGCTTAATTCGGGCAGGGGGCACTGAAGCTTTCTTT. This encodes CASSLIRAGGTEAFF. Rearrangement joined TRBV7-9 to TRBJ1-1, with 7 bases aligning to TRBD1. Compared with germline, V lacks 2 bases and J lacks 4 bases; bases without a gene match: 7. The CDR3 goes from the cysteine to the phenylalanine over 15 residues. The read is trimmed to its CDR3 DNA, 45 bases read in frame from base 1. The CDR1 and CDR2 encoded by the germline V gene (reference sequence) are SEHNR and FQNEAQ.